The clone carrying this TCR beta chain was seen repeatedly, ten times or more. As yet, its antigen is unknown. Germline loops: CDR1 SGHTA, CDR2 FQGNSA. V was pared by 5 bases and J by 12 bases, with 17 bases between. The CDR3 loop spans 13 amino acids. A second PCR, run for about 6 to 12 cycles, used a sample-barcoded 5' primer plus a J-beta primer mix. TCRdb analysed the 5' RACE reads with MiXCR anew, one entry per CDR3 protein. The repertoire holds 1.8 million or so distinct CDR3 sequences, roughly two fifths seen once, with roughly 23% in the top ten. This record belongs to a study of blood T cells in healthy people across ages. Extracted total RNA amounted to at least 6 micrograms for each sample. Study-wide results and caveats: In long-lived donors, naive CD4+ cell counts and diversity exceeded those of aged donors.

Sequenced material: blood. The receptor comes from a human donor in good health. The rearrangement uses TRBV7-2 and TRBJ2-1; D perhaps matches TRBD2 (5 bases). CDR3 sequence reads: CASSPRGGSRQFF. In DNA form, the CDR3 reads TGTGCCAGCAGCCCCCGTGGAGGATCGCGGCAGTTCTTC.